This T cell receptor (beta chain) was sequenced for a study of beta chain features in type 1 diabetes (dated by TCRdb to the late 2010s). About the investigation overall: Patients and healthy donors did not differ in mean age, gender distribution, total cell number or subset yield. A total of about 100,000,000 sorted cells were examined across all samples, and RNA yield correlated strongly with the number of cells per subset. In the study, TCRB repertoires of sorted circulating CD4+ T cell subsets from recently diagnosed type 1 diabetes patients were compared with those of matched healthy donors. Naive and central memory subsets were obtained from all 30 or so donors, but regulatory and stem cell-like memory subsets were isolated from only 8 patients and roughly eight healthy donors.

CDR1 and CDR2 are drawn from the germline V gene (reference sequence): SEHNR, FQNEAQ. Trimming leaves V shorter by 4 bases and J shorter by 0 bases, with the junction holding 8 bases beyond the gene matches. Its CDR3 holds 19 amino acids, cysteine through phenylalanine. Only the CDR3 DNA is retained, 57 bases long and in frame from the first base. All of the isolated RNA was reverse transcribed with the High Capacity cDNA Reverse Transcription Kit, so expressed TCRB transcripts were sequenced. Deep immunoSEQ sequencing was performed on naive, central memory and regulatory T cell samples, with an average of roughly 3.3 million total reads per sample. Sorted cells were lysed in RLT buffer and RNA was extracted with DNase-treated RNeasy Micro or Mini kits, depending on cell number. To prevent cross-contamination, each cell subset was processed individually, whereas patient and healthy donor samples were processed jointly. Using the immunoSEQ multiplex PCR, TCRB sequences were amplified from cDNA into 87-bp fragments spanning the CDR3 region. The amplicons were sequenced using the Illumina HiSeq platform. Regarding the original processing steps: PCR bias was corrected computationally using synthetic template baselines, and reads within Hamming distance 2 were collapsed, with unmergeable singletons discarded. Reads were aligned against IMGT so that V, D and J genes, CDR3 length and insertions or deletions at six rearrangement sites could be assigned. Within each subset, clonotype counts were normalized to sorted cell number, and only after that were true diversity and Gini coefficients computed with the tcR R package. The overlap coefficient, calculated on TCRB nucleotide sequences, was used to quantify repertoire sharing. Out-of-frame TCRB sequences from naive cells were analyzed to stand in for the pre-selection repertoire. Not all clones reach the TCRdb copy of this immuneACCESS table, which keeps in-frame sequences only. Checked studies attribute under half of the gap to unresolved V genes and leave the rest unexplained. V, J and clone size are taken as reported in that table, and D and trimming were inferred from the DNA itself. This sample holds more than 250,000 clones; roughly a quarter were observed only once. The top ten clones comprise roughly 0.013% of the sample.

Each donor gave one peripheral blood draw, averaging approximately 120 mL, which was collected into heparinised tubes. Using a panel that included CD45RO, CCR7, CD25, CD127, CD95 and CD27, naive, central memory, regulatory and stem cell-like memory CD4+ T cells were sorted on a BD FACSAria II. All sorted populations exceeded 98% purity. PBMCs were separated immediately by Lymphoprep density gradient centrifugation and were stained directly, without being cultured. So that batch effects would be minimized, each experiment stained and sorted samples in pairs, pairing one healthy donor with one patient. Results the study describes overall, beyond this receptor: Naive, central memory and regulatory TCRB repertoires appeared more similar among patients than among healthy donors. Because small numbers of individuals were included in the HLA sub-analyses, any influence of HLA type on TCRB rearrangement was left unresolved. A moderate but significant shortening of TCRB CDR3 length was observed in type 1 diabetes patients in all four CD4+ subsets. Shorter templates might have been favored by PCR, but patient and control samples were amplified and corrected together, so both groups would have been affected equally by any skew. Fewer insertions and more nucleotide deletions at VDJ recombination sites were observed in patients with type 1 diabetes, implying thymic rearrangement abnormalities. Sequencing cDNA rather than genomic DNA could over-represent highly expressing activated cells, although activation and CD3 levels did not differ between groups.

In regard to this clone: Its binding antigen is unknown. No clone much larger than this one lies a single base away; base qualities are absent.

The sequence links TRBV7-9 to TRBJ2-1; 14 bases in the middle match TRBD2. The sample taken for sequencing was naive CD4+ T cells from blood. The cell subset or site label of this sample denotes: true naive CD4+ T cells. This receptor was identified in a woman in her 30s with type 1 diabetes. This receptor carries the CDR3 CASSYPGLAGELSYNEQFF. The sequence in DNA is TGTGCCAGCAGCTATCCGGGACTAGCGGGAGAACTCTCCTACAATGAGCAGTTCTTC.